Listed here is a single TCR beta chain. TCRdb re-called the 5' RACE reads with MiXCR, one entry per CDR3 protein. In the table there are approximately 140,000 distinct CDR3 sequences, 40% to 50% of which are singletons. CDR3 length equals 17 residues. Germline lookup yields CDR1 SEHNR and CDR2 FQNEAQ (reference sequence). Trimming at V came to 0 bases and at J to 4 bases, leaving 9 bases not matched to a gene. The sample originates from a study of CD8 T cells in ankylosing spondylitis. This sequence originates from a male donor with ankylosing spondylitis. Sequences were obtained from synovial fluid, either unsorted or a sorted T cell fraction (not recorded which). J is TRBJ2-1 and V is TRBV7-9; 7 nucleotides match TRBD2. CDR3 nucleotide sequence: TGTGCCAGCAGCTTAGCCGTTACTGGGGGGGTTTACAATGAGCAGTTCTTC. Translated: CASSLAVTGGVYNEQFF.